These T cell receptor beta chains were read from a single sample in a study of cytomegalovirus exposure and HLA in healthy donors. Generated by immunoSEQ multiplex PCR, the TCRdb table keeps only in-frame clones and is missing some. The specimen's table records 150,000 to 200,000 clones. Sequenced input: PBMCs. The receptor set was obtained from a young man in good health and CMV-seronegative. Both conserved end residues are part of each CDR3. Each record gives: V gene, D gene, J gene, CDR3 protein, CDR3 DNA. D genes are given only for firm matches.

v_gene: TRBV6-1; d_gene: TRBD1; j_gene: TRBJ1-6; CDR3aa: CASSVRTGSGNSPLHF; CDR3nt: TGTGCCAGCAGTGTCCGGACAGGGAGCGGCAATTCACCCCTCCACTTT
v_gene: TRBV9; d_gene: NA; j_gene: TRBJ1-2; CDR3aa: CASMGFGVNYGYTF; CDR3nt: TGTGCCAGCATGGGGTTCGGGGTAAACTATGGCTACACCTTC
v_gene: TRBV18; d_gene: TRBD1; j_gene: TRBJ2-7; CDR3aa: CAGATGNPYEQYF; CDR3nt: TGTGCGGGAGCGACAGGGAACCCCTACGAGCAGTACTTC
v_gene: TRBV5-6; d_gene: NA; j_gene: TRBJ1-1; CDR3aa: CASSFDMNTEAFF; CDR3nt: TGTGCCAGCAGCTTCGACATGAACACTGAAGCTTTCTTT
v_gene: TRBV15; d_gene: NA; j_gene: TRBJ1-2; CDR3aa: CATSRDQGYGYTF; CDR3nt: TGTGCCACCAGCAGAGATCAGGGATATGGCTACACCTTC
v_gene: TRBV5-1; d_gene: NA; j_gene: TRBJ1-5; CDR3aa: CASSLGGRGHQPQHF; CDR3nt: TGCGCCAGCAGCTTAGGGGGAAGGGGCCATCAGCCCCAGCATTTT
v_gene: TRBV2; d_gene: NA; j_gene: TRBJ1-1; CDR3aa: CASSADTEAFF; CDR3nt: TGTGCCAGCAGTGCGGACACTGAAGCTTTCTTT
v_gene: TRBV5-1; d_gene: NA; j_gene: TRBJ1-5; CDR3aa: CASSLLWGDNQPQHF; CDR3nt: TGCGCCAGCAGCTTGTTGTGGGGGGACAATCAGCCCCAGCATTTT
v_gene: TRBV5-1; d_gene: NA; j_gene: TRBJ2-7; CDR3aa: CASSLAGGTPLREQYF; CDR3nt: TGCGCCAGCAGCTTGGCCGGGGGGACACCACTACGCGAGCAGTACTTC
v_gene: TRBV27; d_gene: TRBD2; j_gene: TRBJ2-1; CDR3aa: CASSLIAGGPNEQFF; CDR3nt: TGTGCCAGCAGTTTAATAGCGGGAGGGCCGAATGAGCAGTTCTTC
v_gene: TRBV18; d_gene: NA; j_gene: TRBJ1-1; CDR3aa: CASSLSVLENTEAFF; CDR3nt: TGTGCCAGCTCACTCTCCGTACTCGAAAACACTGAAGCTTTCTTT
v_gene: TRBV9; d_gene: TRBD2; j_gene: TRBJ2-1; CDR3aa: CASSVGTSGGGRSYNEQFF; CDR3nt: TGTGCCAGCAGCGTAGGGACTAGCGGGGGAGGGAGGTCCTACAATGAGCAGTTCTTC
v_gene: TRBV30; d_gene: NA; j_gene: TRBJ1-5; CDR3aa: CAWSLAGQFNQPQHF; CDR3nt: TGTGCCTGGAGTTTGGCTGGACAGTTTAATCAGCCCCAGCATTTT
v_gene: TRBV5-1; d_gene: NA; j_gene: TRBJ2-2; CDR3aa: CASSRDSLTGELFF; CDR3nt: TGCGCCAGCAGCCGGGACTCACTAACCGGGGAGCTGTTTTTT
v_gene: TRBV9; d_gene: TRBD2; j_gene: TRBJ2-3; CDR3aa: CASSEGGLAGLTDTQYF; CDR3nt: TGTGCCAGCAGCGAGGGGGGACTAGCGGGGCTCACAGATACGCAGTATTTT
v_gene: TRBV6-6; d_gene: TRBD1; j_gene: TRBJ1-5; CDR3aa: CASRTGEVNQPQHF; CDR3nt: TGTGCCAGCCGAACAGGGGAAGTAAATCAGCCCCAGCATTTT
v_gene: TRBV19; d_gene: NA; j_gene: TRBJ1-5; CDR3aa: CASSIEAAGLNQPQHF; CDR3nt: TGTGCCAGTAGTATAGAGGCGGCAGGACTCAATCAGCCCCAGCATTTT
v_gene: TRBV30; d_gene: NA; j_gene: TRBJ1-5; CDR3aa: CAWSVLVSNQPQHF; CDR3nt: TGTGCCTGGAGTGTACTAGTTAGCAATCAGCCCCAGCATTTT
v_gene: TRBV5-6; d_gene: TRBD1; j_gene: TRBJ1-1; CDR3aa: CASSPRQGAYTEAFF; CDR3nt: TGTGCCAGCAGCCCCCGACAGGGGGCGTACACTGAAGCTTTCTTT
v_gene: TRBV27; d_gene: TRBD1; j_gene: TRBJ2-7; CDR3aa: CASRKTQGYEQYF; CDR3nt: TGTGCCAGCAGGAAAACACAGGGGTATGAGCAGTACTTC
v_gene: TRBV6-1; d_gene: TRBD1; j_gene: TRBJ2-7; CDR3aa: CASSPDWDRGEQYF; CDR3nt: TGTGCCAGCAGTCCCGACTGGGACAGGGGCGAGCAGTACTTC
v_gene: TRBV30; d_gene: NA; j_gene: TRBJ2-1; CDR3aa: CAWSVPLGEKLSYNEQFF; CDR3nt: TGTGCCTGGAGTGTACCTCTCGGGGAAAAACTCTCCTACAATGAGCAGTTCTTC
v_gene: TRBV6-5; d_gene: NA; j_gene: TRBJ1-3; CDR3aa: CASSPSGEGNTIYF; CDR3nt: TGTGCCAGCAGCCCTTCAGGGGAAGGAAACACCATATATTTT
v_gene: TRBV19; d_gene: TRBD2; j_gene: TRBJ2-7; CDR3aa: CASSISSGRLYEQYF; CDR3nt: TGTGCCAGTAGTATATCTAGCGGGAGGTTGTACGAGCAGTACTTC
v_gene: TRBV18; d_gene: TRBD1; j_gene: TRBJ1-5; CDR3aa: CASSPNDRGGDQPQHF; CDR3nt: TGTGCCAGCTCACCGAACGACAGGGGAGGAGATCAGCCCCAGCATTTT
v_gene: TRBV6-1; d_gene: TRBD1; j_gene: TRBJ1-2; CDR3aa: CASSKGDREGGYTF; CDR3nt: TGTGCCAGCAGTAAAGGGGACAGGGAGGGTGGCTACACCTTC
v_gene: TRBV6-5; d_gene: TRBD1; j_gene: TRBJ1-5; CDR3aa: CASSYSTGLNQPQHF; CDR3nt: TGTGCCAGCAGTTACTCGACAGGGCTAAATCAGCCCCAGCATTTT
v_gene: TRBV28; d_gene: TRBD1; j_gene: TRBJ2-7; CDR3aa: CASISTGTENSYEQYF; CDR3nt: TGTGCCAGCATCTCGACCGGGACAGAAAACTCCTACGAGCAGTACTTC
v_gene: TRBV7-6; d_gene: NA; j_gene: TRBJ2-7; CDR3aa: CASSLVTGPSYEQYF; CDR3nt: TGTGCCAGCAGCTTAGTCACAGGGCCTTCCTACGAGCAGTACTTC
v_gene: TRBV27; d_gene: TRBD1; j_gene: TRBJ2-7; CDR3aa: CASSLLTGGYEQYF; CDR3nt: TGTGCCAGCAGTTTGCTGACAGGGGGCTACGAGCAGTACTTC
v_gene: TRBV28; d_gene: NA; j_gene: TRBJ2-7; CDR3aa: CASGRFSYEQYF; CDR3nt: TGTGCCAGCGGGAGGTTCTCCTACGAGCAGTACTTC
v_gene: TRBV27; d_gene: TRBD1; j_gene: TRBJ2-5; CDR3aa: CASSLSDDRGREQYF; CDR3nt: TGTGCCAGCAGTTTATCCGACGACAGGGGTCGGGAGCAGTACTTC
v_gene: TRBV18; d_gene: TRBD1; j_gene: TRBJ1-2; CDR3aa: CASSRRTGNNYGYTF; CDR3nt: TGTGCCAGCTCCCGGAGGACAGGGAATAACTATGGCTACACCTTC
v_gene: TRBV28; d_gene: TRBD2; j_gene: TRBJ2-3; CDR3aa: CASSFIPVRLAQTKGTDTQYF; CDR3nt: TGTGCCAGCAGTTTTATCCCCGTACGACTAGCCCAAACCAAAGGGACAGATACGCAGTATTTT
v_gene: TRBV7-3; d_gene: TRBD1; j_gene: TRBJ2-3; CDR3aa: CASSRDRSTDTQYF; CDR3nt: TGTGCCAGCAGCCGGGACAGAAGCACAGATACGCAGTATTTT
v_gene: TRBV5-4; d_gene: NA; j_gene: TRBJ1-1; CDR3aa: CASSLGQASTEAFF; CDR3nt: TGTGCCAGCAGCTTGGGGCAGGCGTCCACTGAAGCTTTCTTT
v_gene: TRBV29-1; d_gene: NA; j_gene: TRBJ2-5; CDR3aa: CSVDLGAAGALRETQYF; CDR3nt: TGCAGCGTTGACTTAGGTGCGGCGGGGGCCCTCCGAGAGACCCAGTACTTC
v_gene: TRBV30; d_gene: TRBD1; j_gene: TRBJ2-4; CDR3aa: CAWSTGQKNIQYF; CDR3nt: TGTGCCTGGAGTACGGGACAGAAAAACATTCAGTACTTC
v_gene: TRBV2; d_gene: NA; j_gene: TRBJ1-5; CDR3aa: CASSVYSNQPQHF; CDR3nt: TGTGCCAGCAGTGTCTATAGCAATCAGCCCCAGCATTTT
v_gene: TRBV13; d_gene: TRBD1; j_gene: TRBJ1-2; CDR3aa: CASSFAGQGARSYTF; CDR3nt: TGTGCCAGCAGCTTCGCAGGGCAGGGGGCGAGGAGCTACACCTTC
v_gene: TRBV7-7; d_gene: NA; j_gene: TRBJ2-3; CDR3aa: CASSLGASTDTQYF; CDR3nt: TGTGCCAGCAGCTTAGGGGCTAGCACAGATACGCAGTATTTT
v_gene: TRBV30; d_gene: NA; j_gene: TRBJ1-6; CDR3aa: CAWSGGASPLHF; CDR3nt: TGTGCCTGGAGTGGCGGGGCTTCACCCCTCCACTTT
v_gene: TRBV10-3; d_gene: TRBD2; j_gene: TRBJ2-7; CDR3aa: CAISDGGSKEQYF; CDR3nt: TGTGCCATCAGTGATGGCGGGAGTAAGGAGCAGTACTTC
v_gene: TRBV9; d_gene: NA; j_gene: TRBJ1-2; CDR3aa: CASSPGLDSGGYTF; CDR3nt: TGTGCCAGCAGTCCCGGACTGGATTCAGGTGGCTACACCTTC
v_gene: TRBV30; d_gene: NA; j_gene: TRBJ1-1; CDR3aa: CAWSVMFMNTEAFF; CDR3nt: TGTGCCTGGAGTGTTATGTTTATGAACACTGAAGCTTTCTTT
v_gene: TRBV5-1; d_gene: TRBD2; j_gene: TRBJ2-7; CDR3aa: CASSLVASGDYEQYF; CDR3nt: TGCGCCAGCAGCTTGGTGGCTAGCGGTGATTACGAGCAGTACTTC
v_gene: TRBV10-3; d_gene: NA; j_gene: TRBJ1-2; CDR3aa: CAISEAPGGYGYTF; CDR3nt: TGTGCCATCAGTGAGGCCCCAGGAGGCTATGGCTACACCTTC
v_gene: TRBV9; d_gene: NA; j_gene: TRBJ1-2; CDR3aa: CASSVVETNYGYTF; CDR3nt: TGTGCCAGCAGCGTAGTGGAGACTAACTATGGCTACACCTTC
v_gene: TRBV29-1; d_gene: TRBD2; j_gene: TRBJ2-1; CDR3aa: CSVAPGTSTYNEQFF; CDR3nt: TGCAGCGTTGCGCCCGGGACTAGCACATACAATGAGCAGTTCTTC
v_gene: TRBV27; d_gene: TRBD1; j_gene: TRBJ1-1; CDR3aa: CASGETGQVVTEAFF; CDR3nt: TGTGCCAGCGGCGAAACGGGACAGGTCGTGACTGAAGCTTTCTTT
v_gene: TRBV10-3; d_gene: TRBD1; j_gene: TRBJ2-5; CDR3aa: CAISGDRDTQLGTQYF; CDR3nt: TGTGCCATCAGTGGGGACAGGGACACACAGTTAGGGACCCAGTACTTC
v_gene: TRBV13; d_gene: TRBD2; j_gene: TRBJ2-7; CDR3aa: CASSSRTSGPLDEQYF; CDR3nt: TGTGCCAGCAGCTCTCGGACTAGCGGGCCCCTCGACGAGCAGTACTTC